This T cell receptor beta chain was captured by sequencing in a study of T cells in localized non-small cell lung cancer. Profiling relied on immunoSEQ multiplex PCR, and the TCRdb table lists in-frame clones only, not all of them. The sample includes tens of thousands of clones, around 84% of them seen just once. Broader study findings: There was higher T cell clonality in uninvolved adjacent lung than in tumor, and it was highest there. Greater blood T cell density accompanied longer overall survival. In adjacent lung appeared a median 57 of the top 100 tumor clones.

V shed 7 bases, J shed 9 bases, and the junction held 8 bases outside the gene matches. The CDR3 spans 12 residues. Germline-derived CDR1 and CDR2 are MDHEN and SYDVKM. In the case of this clone: Its antigen is undetermined.

Source: peripheral blood, taken before any cancer treatment. This clonotype originated in a female donor at least 60 years old with stage I lung adenocarcinoma. This rearrangement joins TRBV28 to TRBJ1-1, with 7 bases matching TRBD1. The CDR3 nucleotides are TGTGCCAGCACCCAGGACAGGAGGAAAGCTTTCTTT. Translation: CASTQDRRKAFF.